The rows below give T cell receptor beta chains drawn from one sample of a study of T cells in localized non-small cell lung cancer. Assay: immunoSEQ multiplex PCR; the TCRdb copy retains only in-frame clones and omits some. Of about 59,000 clones in the sample, roughly 90% were seen once. Sequenced material: peripheral blood, taken before any cancer treatment. The receptors here all came from a man aged 40-75 years with stage I lung adenocarcinoma. CDR3s leave out the opening cysteine and the closing phenylalanine or tryptophan. Each record gives: D gene, V gene, CDR3 length, CDR3 protein. The D gene is left open where the match is weak.

d_gene: .
v_gene: TRBV5-1
len: 13
CDR3aa: ASSLVSGVNNEQF

d_gene: .
v_gene: TRBV2
len: 10
CDR3aa: ASRKSSYEQY

d_gene: TRBD2
v_gene: TRBV2
len: 15
CDR3aa: ARSRTSGATVYNEQF

d_gene: .
v_gene: TRBV10-3
len: 12
CDR3aa: AISERGMGYGYT

d_gene: TRBD1
v_gene: TRBV30
len: 13
CDR3aa: AYGGQGAMNTEAF

d_gene: .
v_gene: TRBV5-4
len: 11
CDR3aa: ASSPATNEKLF

d_gene: TRBD1
v_gene: TRBV10-3
len: 17
CDR3aa: AISEQLYSQGDSTGELF

d_gene: .
v_gene: TRBV11-2
len: 12
CDR3aa: ASSLSDSLGELF

d_gene: .
v_gene: TRBV7-9
len: 10
CDR3aa: ASGKRDQPQH

d_gene: TRBD2
v_gene: TRBV7-9
len: 14
CDR3aa: ASSPIGGRSGETQY

d_gene: .
v_gene: TRBV19
len: 12
CDR3aa: ASSPAGEANEQF

d_gene: .
v_gene: TRBV10-3
len: 9
CDR3aa: ATQGDTEAF

d_gene: .
v_gene: TRBV6-1
len: 11
CDR3aa: ASSVGGNQPQH

d_gene: .
v_gene: TRBV27
len: 11
CDR3aa: ASSSPGLNEQF

d_gene: .
v_gene: TRBV6-5
len: 13
CDR3aa: ASSYSRVSSYEQY

d_gene: .
v_gene: TRBV11-3
len: 12
CDR3aa: ASSWGDGDYEQY

d_gene: .
v_gene: TRBV27
len: 11
CDR3aa: ASIPPNRNIQY

d_gene: TRBD2
v_gene: TRBV7-8
len: 12
CDR3aa: ASSLEVAGETQY

d_gene: TRBD2
v_gene: TRBV27
len: 11
CDR3aa: ASSLTGGGEQY

d_gene: TRBD1
v_gene: TRBV5-1
len: 12
CDR3aa: ASSTTGTGVEQY

d_gene: .
v_gene: TRBV5-1
len: 14
CDR3aa: ASKGLNPFGANVLT

d_gene: .
v_gene: TRBV6-5
len: 13
CDR3aa: ASSYPRISGNTIY

d_gene: .
v_gene: TRBV28
len: 12
CDR3aa: ASSSPGTEDGYT

d_gene: TRBD1
v_gene: TRBV7-8
len: 13
CDR3aa: ASSLVGGGGETQY

d_gene: .
v_gene: TRBV27
len: 10
CDR3aa: ASSVGNTEAF

d_gene: .
v_gene: TRBV19
len: 11
CDR3aa: ASRPWGGTEAF

d_gene: TRBD1
v_gene: TRBV25-1
len: 12
CDR3aa: ASREGGQGFEQY

d_gene: .
v_gene: TRBV28
len: 13
CDR3aa: ASSPQGNYYQPQH

d_gene: .
v_gene: TRBV5-1
len: 12
CDR3aa: ASSGSTSTDTQY

d_gene: .
v_gene: TRBV19
len: 11
CDR3aa: ASRAGEADTQY

d_gene: .
v_gene: TRBV2
len: 11
CDR3aa: ASSESGRQPQH

d_gene: TRBD2
v_gene: TRBV28
len: 12
CDR3aa: ASTTSGPPYEQY

d_gene: TRBD1
v_gene: TRBV11-2
len: 14
CDR3aa: ASSLQLAPGGSEQY

d_gene: .
v_gene: TRBV9
len: 13
CDR3aa: ASSVVGGAGNEQF

d_gene: TRBD1
v_gene: TRBV28
len: 13
CDR3aa: ASSFLTGNNEKLF

d_gene: TRBD1
v_gene: TRBV5-5
len: 11
CDR3aa: ASSAQGIHEQY

d_gene: .
v_gene: TRBV6-4
len: 12
CDR3aa: ASSATPGTGELF

d_gene: TRBD2
v_gene: TRBV5-1
len: 15
CDR3aa: ASSLTSGRGPYNEQF

d_gene: .
v_gene: TRBV7-2
len: 12
CDR3aa: ASRGGAQGYEQY

d_gene: .
v_gene: TRBV11-2
len: 13
CDR3aa: ASSLDGRVGEKLF

d_gene: .
v_gene: TRBV28
len: 11
CDR3aa: ASSLYPGDGYT